This TCR beta chain was sequenced in a study of control samples from healthy donors and cancer patients. Trimming removed 9 bases at V and 3 bases at J, with 11 bases between. Germline values: CDR1 SGHNT, CDR2 YYREEE (reference sequence). This CDR3 contains 12 residues. This table comes from immunoSEQ multiplex PCR, and its TCRdb copy is limited to in-frame clones, with some not included. The repertoire has more than 50,000 clones, roughly 87% of them found once; the top ten carry 3.5% to 4.5%. The sequence was collected from a man aged 45 to 65 in good health. Sequencing was performed on blood. The rearrangement uses TRBV5-4 and TRBJ2-3, with no clear D. Written as DNA, the CDR3 is TGTGCCATCGCCAGCGAGACAGATACGCAGTATTTT. Translated: CAIASETDTQYF.